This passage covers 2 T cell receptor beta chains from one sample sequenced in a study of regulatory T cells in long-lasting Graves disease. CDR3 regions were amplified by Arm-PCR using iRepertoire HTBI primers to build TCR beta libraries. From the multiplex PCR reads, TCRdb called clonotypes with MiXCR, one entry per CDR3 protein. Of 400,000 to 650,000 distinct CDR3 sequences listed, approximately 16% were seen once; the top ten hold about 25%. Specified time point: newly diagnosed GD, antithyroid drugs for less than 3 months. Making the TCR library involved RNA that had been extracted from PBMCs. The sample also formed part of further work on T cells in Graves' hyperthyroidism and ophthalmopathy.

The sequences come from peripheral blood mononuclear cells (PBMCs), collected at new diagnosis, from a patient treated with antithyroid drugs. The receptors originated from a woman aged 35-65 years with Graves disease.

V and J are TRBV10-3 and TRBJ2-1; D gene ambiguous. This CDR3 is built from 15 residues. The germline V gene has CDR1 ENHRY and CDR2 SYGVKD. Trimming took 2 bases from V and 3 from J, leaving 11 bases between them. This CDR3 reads CAISEKGWGYNEQFF. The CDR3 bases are TGTGCCATCAGTGAGAAGGGATGGGGCTACAATGAGCAGTTCTTC.

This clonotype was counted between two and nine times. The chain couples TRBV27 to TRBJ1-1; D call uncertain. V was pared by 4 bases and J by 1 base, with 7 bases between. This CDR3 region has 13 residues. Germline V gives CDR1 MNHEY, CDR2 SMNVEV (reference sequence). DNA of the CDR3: TGTGCCAGCAGTTCGACACCGAACACTGAAGCTTTCTTT. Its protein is CASSSTPNTEAFF.